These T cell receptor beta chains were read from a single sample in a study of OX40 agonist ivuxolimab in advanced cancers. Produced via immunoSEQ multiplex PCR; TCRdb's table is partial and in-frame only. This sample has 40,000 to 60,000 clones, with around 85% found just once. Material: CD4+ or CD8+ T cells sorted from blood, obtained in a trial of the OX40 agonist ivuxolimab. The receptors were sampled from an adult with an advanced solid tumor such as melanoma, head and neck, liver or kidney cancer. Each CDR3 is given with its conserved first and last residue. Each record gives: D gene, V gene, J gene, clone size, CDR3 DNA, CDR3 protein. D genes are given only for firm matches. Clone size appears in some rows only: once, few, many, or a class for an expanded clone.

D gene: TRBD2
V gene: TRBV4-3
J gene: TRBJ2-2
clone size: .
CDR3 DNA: TGCGCCAGCAGCCAAGATCTTAGCGGGGCCGGGGCCGGGGAGCTGTTTTTT
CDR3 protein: CASSQDLSGAGAGELFF

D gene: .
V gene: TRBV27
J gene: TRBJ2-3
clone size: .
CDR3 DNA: TGTGCCAGCAGTTCCGACCTCTATATAGACATTGATACGCAGTATTTT
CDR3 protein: CASSSDLYIDIDTQYF

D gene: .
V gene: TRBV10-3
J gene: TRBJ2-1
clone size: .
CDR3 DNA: TGTGCCATCAGTCCAGAAGGGAGCTCCTACAATGAGCAGTTCTTC
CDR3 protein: CAISPEGSSYNEQFF

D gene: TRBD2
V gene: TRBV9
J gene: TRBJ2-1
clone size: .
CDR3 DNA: TGTGCCAGCGACGGCGCGGGGGGGAGAGACAATGAGCAGTTCTTC
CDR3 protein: CASDGAGGRDNEQFF

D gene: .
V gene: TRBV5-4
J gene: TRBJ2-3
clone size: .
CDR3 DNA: TGTGCCAGCAGCGATGCTAGCACAGATACGCAGTATTTT
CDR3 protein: CASSDASTDTQYF

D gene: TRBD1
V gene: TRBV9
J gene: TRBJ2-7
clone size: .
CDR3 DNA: TGTGCCAGCAGCCCTGCCTCGACAGGGCGGTACGAGCAGTACTTC
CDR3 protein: CASSPASTGRYEQYF

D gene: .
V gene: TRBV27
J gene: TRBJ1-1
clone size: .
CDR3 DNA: TGTGCCAGCAGTTCCGGGACGGCTTACACTGAAGCTTTCTTT
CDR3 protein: CASSSGTAYTEAFF

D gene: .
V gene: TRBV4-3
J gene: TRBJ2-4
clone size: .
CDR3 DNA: TGCGCCAGCAGCCAAGGGCAGAGAAACATTCAGTACTTC
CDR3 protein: CASSQGQRNIQYF

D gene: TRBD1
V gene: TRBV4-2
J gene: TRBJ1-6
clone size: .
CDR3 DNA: TGTGCCAGCAGCCAAGAGTTGGGACAGGGCGATTCACCCCTCCACTTT
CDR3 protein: CASSQELGQGDSPLHF

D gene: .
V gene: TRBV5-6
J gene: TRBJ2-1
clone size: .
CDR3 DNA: TGTGCCAGCAGCGCGGACTACAATGAGCAGTTCTTC
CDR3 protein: CASSADYNEQFF

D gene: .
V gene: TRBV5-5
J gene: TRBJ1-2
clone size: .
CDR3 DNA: TGTGCCAGCAGCTCCGGGGACACCCTTTATGGCTACACCTTC
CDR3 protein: CASSSGDTLYGYTF

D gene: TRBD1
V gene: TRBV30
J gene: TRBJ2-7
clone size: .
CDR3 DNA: TGTGCCTGGAGTGTCGGACAGGGGCTAAAATACGAGCAGTACTTC
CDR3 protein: CAWSVGQGLKYEQYF

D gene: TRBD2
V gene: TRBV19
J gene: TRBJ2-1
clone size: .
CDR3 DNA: TGTGCCAGTAGTATAGGTTCTAGCGGGTCCTACAATGAGCAGTTCTTC
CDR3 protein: CASSIGSSGSYNEQFF

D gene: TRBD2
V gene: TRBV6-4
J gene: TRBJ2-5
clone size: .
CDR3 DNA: TGTGCCAGCAGTAATCGGGGGGGCCTTGGGGAGACCCAGTACTTC
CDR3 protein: CASSNRGGLGETQYF

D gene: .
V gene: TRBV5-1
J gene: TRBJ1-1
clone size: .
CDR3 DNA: TGCGCCAGCGATTTCCCCTCCAGCGGACGTGAAGCTTTCTTT
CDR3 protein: CASDFPSSGREAFF

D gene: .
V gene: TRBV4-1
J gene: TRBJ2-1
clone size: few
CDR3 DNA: TGCGCCAGCAGCCAATCGGGGTTGGAGGGGAATGAGCAGTTCTTC
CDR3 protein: CASSQSGLEGNEQFF

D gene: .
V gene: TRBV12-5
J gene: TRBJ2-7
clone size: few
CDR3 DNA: TGTGCTAGTGCCGTCGGGGGAGCCTACGAGCAGTACTTC
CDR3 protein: CASAVGGAYEQYF

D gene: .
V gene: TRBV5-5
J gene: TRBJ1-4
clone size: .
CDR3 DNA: TGTGCCAGCAGCTCGGCCGAAAAACTGTTTTTT
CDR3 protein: CASSSAEKLFF

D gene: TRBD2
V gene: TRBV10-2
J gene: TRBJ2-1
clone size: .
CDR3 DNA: TGCGCCAGCAGTGAAGGTAGCGGGGGGCTTACCTACAATGAGCAGTTCTTC
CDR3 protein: CASSEGSGGLTYNEQFF

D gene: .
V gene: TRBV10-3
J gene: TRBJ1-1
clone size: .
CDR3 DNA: TGTGCCATCAGTGACCCCGACAGGAACACTGAAGCTTTCTTT
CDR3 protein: CAISDPDRNTEAFF

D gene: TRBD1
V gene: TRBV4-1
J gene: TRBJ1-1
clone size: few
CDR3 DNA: TGCGCCAGCAGGGCGACAGGGGGGACTGAAGCTTTCTTT
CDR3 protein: CASRATGGTEAFF

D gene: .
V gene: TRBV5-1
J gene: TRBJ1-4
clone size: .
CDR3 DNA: TGCGCAGACCACAGGAGAACCCGTAATGAAAAACTGTTTTTT
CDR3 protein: CADHRRTRNEKLFF

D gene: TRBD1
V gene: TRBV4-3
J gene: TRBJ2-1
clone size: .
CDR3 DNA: TGCGCCAGCAGCCTCGGGACAGGGGGGTCCTACAATGAGCAGTTCTTC
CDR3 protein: CASSLGTGGSYNEQFF

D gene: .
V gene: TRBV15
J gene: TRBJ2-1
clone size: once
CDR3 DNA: TGTGCCACCAGCGGAGGGGACATTAGGAGGGATGATGAGCAGTTCTTC
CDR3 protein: CATSGGDIRRDDEQFF

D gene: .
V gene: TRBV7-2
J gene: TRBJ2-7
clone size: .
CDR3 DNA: TGTGCCAGCAGTCAAGACGACAGCCTCTCCTACGAGCAGTACTTC
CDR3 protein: CASSQDDSLSYEQYF

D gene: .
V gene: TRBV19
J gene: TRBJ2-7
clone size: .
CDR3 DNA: TGTGCCAGTAGTATTAAGGGGGGGGCGCGAGAGCAGTACTTC
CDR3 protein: CASSIKGGAREQYF

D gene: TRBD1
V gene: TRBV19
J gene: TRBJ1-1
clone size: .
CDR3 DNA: TGTGCCAGCCTGGACAGGGAGAGGGTCGCTTTCTTT
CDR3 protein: CASLDRERVAFF

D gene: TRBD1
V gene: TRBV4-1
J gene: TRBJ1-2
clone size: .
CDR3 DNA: TGCGCCAGCAGCCATCCGAGCGGACAGGGCAATGGCTACACCTTC
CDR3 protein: CASSHPSGQGNGYTF

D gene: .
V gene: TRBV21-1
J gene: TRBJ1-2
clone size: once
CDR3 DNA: TGTGCCAGCAGCAATACTCTAGGACAGCGCTATGGCTACACCTTC
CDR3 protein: CASSNTLGQRYGYTF

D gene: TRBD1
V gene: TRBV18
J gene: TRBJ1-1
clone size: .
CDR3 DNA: TGTGCCAGCTCCCTCAAATTGAGACAGGGTTTACAGGAAGCTTTCTTT
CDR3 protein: CASSLKLRQGLQEAFF

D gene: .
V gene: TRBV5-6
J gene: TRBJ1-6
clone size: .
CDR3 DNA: TGTGCCAGCAGCGGACCCGGGGGCGGGAATTCACCCCTCCACTTT
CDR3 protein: CASSGPGGGNSPLHF

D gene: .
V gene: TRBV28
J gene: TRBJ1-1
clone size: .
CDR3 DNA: TGTGCCACCCGAGGGGAGGGGAGGACTGAAGCTTTCTTT
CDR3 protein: CATRGEGRTEAFF

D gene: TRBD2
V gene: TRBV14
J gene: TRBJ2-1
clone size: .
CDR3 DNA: TGTGCCAGCAGCCAAGATCTTGTGGCTAGCGGGGTGTACAATGAGCAGTTCTTC
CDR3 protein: CASSQDLVASGVYNEQFF

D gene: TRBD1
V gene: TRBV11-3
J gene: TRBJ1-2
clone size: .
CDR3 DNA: TGTGCCAGCAGCTGTTTGGGACAGGGGGTTGTCACCTATGGCTACACCTTC
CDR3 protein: CASSCLGQGVVTYGYTF

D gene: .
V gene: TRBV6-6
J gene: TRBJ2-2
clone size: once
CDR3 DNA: TGTGCCAGCATGGGGTCCGGGGAGCTGTTTTTT
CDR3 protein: CASMGSGELFF

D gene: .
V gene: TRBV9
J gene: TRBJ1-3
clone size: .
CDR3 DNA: TGTGCCAGCAGCGAGGATCGATTGTCTCAGGGGTCGGTATGGGCTGGAAACACCATATATTTT
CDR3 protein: CASSEDRLSQGSVWAGNTIYF

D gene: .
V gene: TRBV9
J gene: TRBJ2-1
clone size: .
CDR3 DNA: TGTGCCAGCAGCGATAGCGCTGAGCAGTTCTTC
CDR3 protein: CASSDSAEQFF

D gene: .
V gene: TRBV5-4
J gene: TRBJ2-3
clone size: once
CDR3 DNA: TGTGCCAGCAGCCTAGGACCAGGGGCGACCCCAGATACGCAGTATTTT
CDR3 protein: CASSLGPGATPDTQYF

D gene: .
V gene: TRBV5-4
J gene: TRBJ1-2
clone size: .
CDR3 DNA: TGTGCCAGCAGCTTTGATTGGACCGACTATGGCTACACCTTC
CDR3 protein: CASSFDWTDYGYTF

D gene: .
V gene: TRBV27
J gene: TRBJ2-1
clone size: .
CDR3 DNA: TGTGCCAGCAGCTTGATCCTCCGGGCCCTCAATGAGCAGTTCTTC
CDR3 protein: CASSLILRALNEQFF

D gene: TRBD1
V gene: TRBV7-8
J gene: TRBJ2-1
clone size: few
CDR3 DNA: TGTGCCAGCAGCCCACTCGGAGAGGGGGCGGTAAACAATGAGCAGTTCTTC
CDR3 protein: CASSPLGEGAVNNEQFF

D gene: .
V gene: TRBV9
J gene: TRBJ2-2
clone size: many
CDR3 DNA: TGTGCCAGCAGCAGGACGGGGGAATCAACCGGGGAGCTGTTTTTT
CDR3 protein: CASSRTGESTGELFF

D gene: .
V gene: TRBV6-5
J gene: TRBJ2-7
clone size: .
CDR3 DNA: TGTGCCAGCAGTTGGGAACAGGGCTCCTACGAGCAGTACTTC
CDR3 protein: CASSWEQGSYEQYF

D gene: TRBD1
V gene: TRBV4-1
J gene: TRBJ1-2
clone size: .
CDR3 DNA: TGCGCCAGCAGCCAACTTCGGACAGGGGATGGCTACACCTTC
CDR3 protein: CASSQLRTGDGYTF

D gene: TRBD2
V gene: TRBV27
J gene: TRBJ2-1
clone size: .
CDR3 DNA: TGTGCCACCTACCCGCTAGCGGGGGCGCTCTACAATGAGCAGTTCTTC
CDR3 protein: CATYPLAGALYNEQFF

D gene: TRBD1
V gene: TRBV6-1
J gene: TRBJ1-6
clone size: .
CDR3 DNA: TGTGCCAGCGGCGGGGACAGCTCCTATAATTCACCCCTCCACTTT
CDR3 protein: CASGGDSSYNSPLHF

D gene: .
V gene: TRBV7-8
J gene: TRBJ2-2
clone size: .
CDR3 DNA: TGTGCCAGCAGCTCCCAATTAGTGACGAACACCGGGGAGCTGTTTTTT
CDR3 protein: CASSSQLVTNTGELFF

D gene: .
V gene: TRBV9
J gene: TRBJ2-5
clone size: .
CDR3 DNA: TGTGCCAGCAGCGTTCGGACAGGAGGGTACCAAGAGACCCAGTACTTC
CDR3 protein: CASSVRTGGYQETQYF

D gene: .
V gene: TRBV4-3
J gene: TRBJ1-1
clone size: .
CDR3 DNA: TGCGCCAGCAGCCAAGACGTGGGGAGGAACACTGAAGCTTTCTTT
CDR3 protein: CASSQDVGRNTEAFF

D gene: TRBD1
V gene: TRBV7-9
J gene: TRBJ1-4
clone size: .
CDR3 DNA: TGTGCCAGCAGCCCCGTATCCGGGACAGGGCTTAATGAAAAACTGTTTTTT
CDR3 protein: CASSPVSGTGLNEKLFF

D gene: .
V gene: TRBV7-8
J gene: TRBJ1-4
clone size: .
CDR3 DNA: TGTGCCAGCAGCGGTGGGGCCGAGCGGGAAAAACTGTTTTTT
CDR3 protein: CASSGGAEREKLFF

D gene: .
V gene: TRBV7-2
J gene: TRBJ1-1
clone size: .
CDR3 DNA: TGTGCCAGCAGCTTAAGTGAAGGGATGAACACTGAAGCTTTCTTT
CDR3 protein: CASSLSEGMNTEAFF

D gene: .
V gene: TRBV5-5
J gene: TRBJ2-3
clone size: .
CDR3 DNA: TGTGCCAGCAGCTTGGGGCAATCTCCGGATACGCAGTATTTT
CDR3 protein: CASSLGQSPDTQYF

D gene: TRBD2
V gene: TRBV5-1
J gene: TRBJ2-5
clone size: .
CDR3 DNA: TGCGCCAGCAAGACTAGCGGGGGGGAAGAGACCCAGTACTTC
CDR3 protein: CASKTSGGEETQYF

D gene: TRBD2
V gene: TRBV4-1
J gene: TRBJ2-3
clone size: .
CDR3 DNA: TGCGCCAGCAGCAACCCGCCTAGCGGGGGGGCGAATACGCAGTATTTT
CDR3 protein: CASSNPPSGGANTQYF

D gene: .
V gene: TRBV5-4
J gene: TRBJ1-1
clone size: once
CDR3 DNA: TGTGCCAGCAGCTTGTGGGGCGCGGGTACTGAAGCTTTCTTT
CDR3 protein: CASSLWGAGTEAFF

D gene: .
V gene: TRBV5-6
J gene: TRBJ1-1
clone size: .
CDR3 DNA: TGTGCCAGCAGCTTGGACAGGAACACTGAAGCTTTCTTT
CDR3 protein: CASSLDRNTEAFF

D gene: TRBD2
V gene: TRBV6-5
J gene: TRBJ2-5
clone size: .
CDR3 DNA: TGTGCCAGCAGTTACTGGGGGGGTGGGGTCGAAGAGACCCAGTACTTC
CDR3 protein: CASSYWGGGVEETQYF